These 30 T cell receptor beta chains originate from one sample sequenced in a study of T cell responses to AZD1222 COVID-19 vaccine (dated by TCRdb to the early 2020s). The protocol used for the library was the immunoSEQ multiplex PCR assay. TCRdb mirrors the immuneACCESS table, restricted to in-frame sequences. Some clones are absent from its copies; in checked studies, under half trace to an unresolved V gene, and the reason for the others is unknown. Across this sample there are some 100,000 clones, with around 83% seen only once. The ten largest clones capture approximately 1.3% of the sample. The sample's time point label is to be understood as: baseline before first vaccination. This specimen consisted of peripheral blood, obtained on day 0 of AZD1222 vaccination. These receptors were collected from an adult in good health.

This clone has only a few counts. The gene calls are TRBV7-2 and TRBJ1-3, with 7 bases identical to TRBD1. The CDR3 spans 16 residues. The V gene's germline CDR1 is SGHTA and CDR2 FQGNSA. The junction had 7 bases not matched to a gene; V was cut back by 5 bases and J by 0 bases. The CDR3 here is CASSQDRTSSGNTIYF. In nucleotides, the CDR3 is TGTGCCAGCAGCCAGGACAGGACAAGCTCTGGAAACACCATATATTTT.

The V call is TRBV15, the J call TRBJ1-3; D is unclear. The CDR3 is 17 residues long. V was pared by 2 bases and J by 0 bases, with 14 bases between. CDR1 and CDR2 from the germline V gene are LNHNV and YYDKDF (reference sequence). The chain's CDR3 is CATSRPPGESSGNTIYF. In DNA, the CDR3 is TGTGCCACCAGCAGACCCCCGGGCGAATCCTCTGGAAACACCATATATTTT.

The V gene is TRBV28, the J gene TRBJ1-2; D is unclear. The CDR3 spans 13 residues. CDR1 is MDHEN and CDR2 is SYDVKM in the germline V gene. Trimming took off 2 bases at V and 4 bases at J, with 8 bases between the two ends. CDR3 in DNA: TGTGCCAGCAGTTTAGGAGAAATCTATGGCTACACCTTC. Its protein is CASSLGEIYGYTF.

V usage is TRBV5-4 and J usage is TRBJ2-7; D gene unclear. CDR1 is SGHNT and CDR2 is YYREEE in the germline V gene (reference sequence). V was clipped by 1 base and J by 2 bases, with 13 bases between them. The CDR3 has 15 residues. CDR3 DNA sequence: TGTGCCAGCAGCTTGAAGAAGTATGGAGCCTACGAGCAGTACTTC. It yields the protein CASSLKKYGAYEQYF.

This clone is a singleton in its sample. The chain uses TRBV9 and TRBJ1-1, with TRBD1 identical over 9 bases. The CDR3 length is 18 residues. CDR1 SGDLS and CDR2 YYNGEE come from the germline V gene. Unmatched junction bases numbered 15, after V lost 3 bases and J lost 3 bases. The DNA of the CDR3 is TGTGCCAGCAGCGCACAGGTCGGGGGACAGGGAGGTGACACTGAAGCTTTCTTT. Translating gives CASSAQVGGQGGDTEAFF. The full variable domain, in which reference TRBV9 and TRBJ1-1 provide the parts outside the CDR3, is DSGVTQTPKHLITATGQRVTLRCSPRSGDLSVYWYQQSLDQGLQFLIQYYNGEERAKGNILERFSAQQFPDLHSELNLSSLELGDSALYFCASSAQVGGQGGDTEAFFGQGTRLTVV.

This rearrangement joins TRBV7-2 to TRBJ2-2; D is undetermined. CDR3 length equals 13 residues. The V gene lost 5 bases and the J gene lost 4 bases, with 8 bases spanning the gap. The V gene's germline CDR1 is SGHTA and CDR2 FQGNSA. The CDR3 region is CASSPGPTGELFF. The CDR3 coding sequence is TGTGCCAGCAGCCCCGGGCCCACCGGGGAGCTGTTTTTT.

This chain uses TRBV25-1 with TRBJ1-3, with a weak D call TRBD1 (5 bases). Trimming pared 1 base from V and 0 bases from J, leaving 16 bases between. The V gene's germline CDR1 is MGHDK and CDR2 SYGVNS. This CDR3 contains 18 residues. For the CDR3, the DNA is TGTGCCAGCAGTGAATTTATTACAGGCTTTCTCTCTGGAAACACCATATATTTT. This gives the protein CASSEFITGFLSGNTIYF.

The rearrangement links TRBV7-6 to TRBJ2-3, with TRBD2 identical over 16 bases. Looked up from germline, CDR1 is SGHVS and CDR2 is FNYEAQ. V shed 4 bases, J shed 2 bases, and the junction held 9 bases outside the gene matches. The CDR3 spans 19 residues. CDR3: CASSSPGLAGGPDTDTQYF. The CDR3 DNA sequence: TGTGCCAGCAGCTCTCCGGGACTAGCGGGAGGGCCTGACACAGATACGCAGTATTTT.

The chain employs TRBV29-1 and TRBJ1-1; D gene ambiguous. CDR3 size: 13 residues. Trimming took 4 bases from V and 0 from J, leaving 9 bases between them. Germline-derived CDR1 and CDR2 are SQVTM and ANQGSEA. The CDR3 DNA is TGCAGCGTTGTTCGTACCCTGAACACTGAAGCTTTCTTT. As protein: CSVVRTLNTEAFF.

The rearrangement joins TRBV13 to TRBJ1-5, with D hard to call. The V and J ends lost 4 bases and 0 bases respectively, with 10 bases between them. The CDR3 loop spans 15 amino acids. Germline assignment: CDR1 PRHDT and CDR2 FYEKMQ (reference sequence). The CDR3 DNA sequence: TGTGCCAGCAGCTCCTCGTCCTCTAGCAATCAGCCCCAGCATTTT. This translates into CASSSSSSSNQPQHF.

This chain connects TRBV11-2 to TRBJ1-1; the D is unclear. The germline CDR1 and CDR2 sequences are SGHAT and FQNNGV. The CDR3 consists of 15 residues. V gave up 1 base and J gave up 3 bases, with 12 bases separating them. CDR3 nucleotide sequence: TGTGCCAGCAGCTTAGTGGTTGGGGTAGACACTGAAGCTTTCTTT. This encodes CASSLVVGVDTEAFF.

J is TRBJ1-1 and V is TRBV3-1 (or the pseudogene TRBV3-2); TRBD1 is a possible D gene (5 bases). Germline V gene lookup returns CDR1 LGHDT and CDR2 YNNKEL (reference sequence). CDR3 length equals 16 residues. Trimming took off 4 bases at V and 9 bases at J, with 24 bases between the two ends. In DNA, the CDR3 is TGTGCCAGCAGCCCGAGAGGTGGGGCGGGGGATCAGCAAGCTTTCTTT. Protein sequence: CASSPRGGAGDQQAFF.

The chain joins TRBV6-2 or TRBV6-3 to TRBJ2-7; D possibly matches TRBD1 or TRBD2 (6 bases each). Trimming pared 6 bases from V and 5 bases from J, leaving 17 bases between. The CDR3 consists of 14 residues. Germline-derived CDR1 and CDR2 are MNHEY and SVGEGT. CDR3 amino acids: CASSPRGGEDEQYF. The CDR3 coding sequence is TGTGCCAGCAGCCCCAGGGGAGGAGAGGACGAGCAGTACTTC.

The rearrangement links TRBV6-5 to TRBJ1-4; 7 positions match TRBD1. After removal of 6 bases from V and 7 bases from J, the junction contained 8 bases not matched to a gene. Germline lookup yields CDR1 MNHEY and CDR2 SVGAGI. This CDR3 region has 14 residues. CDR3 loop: CASRGRGGGEKLFF. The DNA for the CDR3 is TGTGCCAGCAGGGGGAGAGGGGGCGGTGAAAAACTGTTTTTT.

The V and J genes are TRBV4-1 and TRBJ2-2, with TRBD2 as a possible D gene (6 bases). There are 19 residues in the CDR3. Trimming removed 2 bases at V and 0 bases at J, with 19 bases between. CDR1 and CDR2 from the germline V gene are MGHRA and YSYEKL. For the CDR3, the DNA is TGCGCCAGCAGCCAAACCGGGACTTCCTCTTTCGCGAACACCGGGGAGCTGTTTTTT. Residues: CASSQTGTSSFANTGELFF.

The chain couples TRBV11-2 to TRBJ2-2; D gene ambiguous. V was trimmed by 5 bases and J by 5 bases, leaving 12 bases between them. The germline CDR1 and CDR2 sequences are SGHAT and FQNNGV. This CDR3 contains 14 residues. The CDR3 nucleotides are TGTGCCAGCAGCGCCTTGACGACGACCGGGGAGCTGTTTTTT. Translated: CASSALTTTGELFF.

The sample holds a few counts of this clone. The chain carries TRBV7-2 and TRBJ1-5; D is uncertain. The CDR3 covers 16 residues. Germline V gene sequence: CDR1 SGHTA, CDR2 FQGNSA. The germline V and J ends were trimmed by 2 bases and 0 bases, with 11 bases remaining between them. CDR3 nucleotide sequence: TGTGCCAGCAGCTTATCGCACTTAGATAGCAATCAGCCCCAGCATTTT. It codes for CASSLSHLDSNQPQHF.

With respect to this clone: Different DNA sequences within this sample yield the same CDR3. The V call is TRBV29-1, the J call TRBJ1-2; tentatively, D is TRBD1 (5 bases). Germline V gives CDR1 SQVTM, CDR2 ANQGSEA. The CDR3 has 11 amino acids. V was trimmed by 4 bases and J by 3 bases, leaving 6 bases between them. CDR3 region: CSVGGYYGYTF. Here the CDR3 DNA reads TGCAGCGTTGGGGGGTACTATGGCTACACCTTC.

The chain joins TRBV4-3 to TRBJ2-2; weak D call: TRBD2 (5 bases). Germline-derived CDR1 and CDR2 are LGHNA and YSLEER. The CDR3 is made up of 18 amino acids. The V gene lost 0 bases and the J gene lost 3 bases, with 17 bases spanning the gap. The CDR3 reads CASSQEGRGRHYTGELFF. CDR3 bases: TGCGCCAGCAGCCAAGAGGGTCGCGGGCGGCATTACACCGGGGAGCTGTTTTTT.

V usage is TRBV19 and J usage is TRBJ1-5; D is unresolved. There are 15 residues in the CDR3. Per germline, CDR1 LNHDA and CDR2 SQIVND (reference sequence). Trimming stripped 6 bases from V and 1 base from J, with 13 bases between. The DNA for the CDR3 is TGTGCCAGTAGGAGCGACCCTTCAAGCAATCAGCCCCAGCATTTT. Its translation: CASRSDPSSNQPQHF.

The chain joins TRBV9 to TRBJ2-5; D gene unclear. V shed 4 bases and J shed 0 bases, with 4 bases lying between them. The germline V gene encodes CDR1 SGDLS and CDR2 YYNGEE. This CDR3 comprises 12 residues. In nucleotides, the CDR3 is TGTGCCAGCAGCACAAACCAAGAGACCCAGTACTTC. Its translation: CASSTNQETQYF.

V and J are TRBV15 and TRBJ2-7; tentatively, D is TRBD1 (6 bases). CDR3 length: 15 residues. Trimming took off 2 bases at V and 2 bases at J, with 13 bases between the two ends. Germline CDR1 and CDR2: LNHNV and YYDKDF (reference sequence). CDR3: CATSRNPGQTYEQYF. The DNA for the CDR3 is TGTGCCACCAGCAGAAACCCTGGACAGACCTACGAGCAGTACTTC. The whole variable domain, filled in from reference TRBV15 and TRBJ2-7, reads DAMVIQNPRYQVTQFGKPVTLSCSQTLNHNVMYWYQQKSSQAPKLLFHYYDKDFNNEADTPDNFQSRRPNTSFCFLDIRSPGLGDTAMYLCATSRNPGQTYEQYFGPGTRLTVT.

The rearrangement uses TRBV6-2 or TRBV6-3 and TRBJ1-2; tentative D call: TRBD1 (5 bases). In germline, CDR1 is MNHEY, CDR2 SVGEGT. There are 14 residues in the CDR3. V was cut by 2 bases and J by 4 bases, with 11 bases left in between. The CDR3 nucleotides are TGTGCCAGCAGTTACCAGGGAGTAGGCTATGGCTACACCTTC. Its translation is CASSYQGVGYGYTF.

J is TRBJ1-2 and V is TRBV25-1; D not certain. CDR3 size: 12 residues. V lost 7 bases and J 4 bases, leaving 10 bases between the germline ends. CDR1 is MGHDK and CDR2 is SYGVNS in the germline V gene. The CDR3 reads CASNGGLYGYTF. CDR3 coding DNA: TGTGCCAGCAATGGCGGACTCTATGGCTACACCTTC.

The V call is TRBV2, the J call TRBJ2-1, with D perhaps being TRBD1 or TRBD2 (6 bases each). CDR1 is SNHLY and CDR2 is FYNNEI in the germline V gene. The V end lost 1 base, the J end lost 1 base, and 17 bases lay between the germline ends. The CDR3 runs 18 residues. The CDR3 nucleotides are TGTGCCAGCAGTGAAGAGGATAGCGGTACAGGGTCCTACAATGAGCAGTTCTTC. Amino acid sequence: CASSEEDSGTGSYNEQFF.

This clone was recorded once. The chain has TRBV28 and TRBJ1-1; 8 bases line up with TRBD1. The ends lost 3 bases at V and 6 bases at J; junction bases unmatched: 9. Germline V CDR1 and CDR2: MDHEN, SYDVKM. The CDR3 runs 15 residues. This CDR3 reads CASSLTSGGLAEAFF. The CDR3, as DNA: TGTGCCAGCAGTTTGACCTCAGGGGGCCTGGCTGAAGCTTTCTTT.

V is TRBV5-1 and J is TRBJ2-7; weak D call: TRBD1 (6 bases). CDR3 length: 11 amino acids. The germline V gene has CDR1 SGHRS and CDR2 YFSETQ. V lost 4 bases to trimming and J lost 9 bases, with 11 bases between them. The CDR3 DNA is TGCGCCAGCAGCCTACAGGGTCGGCAGTACTTC. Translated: CASSLQGRQYF.

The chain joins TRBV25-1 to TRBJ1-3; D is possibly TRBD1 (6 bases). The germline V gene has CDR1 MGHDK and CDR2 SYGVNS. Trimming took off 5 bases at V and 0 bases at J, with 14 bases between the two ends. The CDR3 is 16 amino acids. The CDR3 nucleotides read TGTGCCAGCAGTCAGACAGGCCTCACCTCTGGAAACACCATATATTTT. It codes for CASSQTGLTSGNTIYF.

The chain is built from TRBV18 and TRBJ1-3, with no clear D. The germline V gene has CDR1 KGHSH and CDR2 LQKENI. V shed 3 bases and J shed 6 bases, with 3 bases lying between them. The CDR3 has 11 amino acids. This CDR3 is CASSPENTIYF. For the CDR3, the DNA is TGTGCCAGCTCACCCGAAAACACCATATATTTT.

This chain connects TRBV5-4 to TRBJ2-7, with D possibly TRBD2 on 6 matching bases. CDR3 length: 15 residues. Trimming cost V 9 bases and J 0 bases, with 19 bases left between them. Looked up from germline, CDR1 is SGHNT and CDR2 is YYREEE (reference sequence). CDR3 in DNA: TGTGCCACAAAAGCGGGCGGGGTAAGCTCCTACGAGCAGTACTTC. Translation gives CATKAGGVSSYEQYF. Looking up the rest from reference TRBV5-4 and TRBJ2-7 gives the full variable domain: ETGVTQSPTHLIKTRGQQVTLRCSSQSGHNTVSWYQQALGQGPQFIFQYYREEENGRGNFPPRFSGLQFPNYSSELNVNALELDDSALYLCATKAGGVSSYEQYFGPGTRLTVT.